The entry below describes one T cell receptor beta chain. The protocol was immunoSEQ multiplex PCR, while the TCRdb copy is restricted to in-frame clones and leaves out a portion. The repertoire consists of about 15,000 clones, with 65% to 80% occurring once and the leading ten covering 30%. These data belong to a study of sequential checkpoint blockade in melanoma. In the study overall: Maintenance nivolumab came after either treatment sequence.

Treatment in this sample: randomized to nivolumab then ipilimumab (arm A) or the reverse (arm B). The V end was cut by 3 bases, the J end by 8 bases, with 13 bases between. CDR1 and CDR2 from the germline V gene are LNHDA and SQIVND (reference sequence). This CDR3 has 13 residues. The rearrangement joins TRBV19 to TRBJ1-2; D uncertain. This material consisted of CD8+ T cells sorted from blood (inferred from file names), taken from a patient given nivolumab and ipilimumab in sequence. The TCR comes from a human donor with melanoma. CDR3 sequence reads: CASSMEGIDGYTF. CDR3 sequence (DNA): TGTGCCAGTAGTATGGAGGGTATCGACGGCTACACCTTC.